Each of the 29 T cell receptor beta chains below was sequenced from the same sample in a study of blood T cells in healthy people across ages. A sample-barcoded 5' primer and a J-beta primer mix were used in a second PCR of roughly 7 to 12 cycles. MiXCR, run by TCRdb on the 5' RACE reads, gives a single entry per CDR3 protein. The table shows hundreds of thousands of distinct CDR3 sequences, with around 31% occurring only once. The material sequenced was blood. The origin of the receptors is a woman older than 75 in good health.

This sequence joins TRBV7-9 and TRBJ2-1; D is undetermined. CDR3 length: 13 amino acids. V gave up 5 bases and J gave up 6 bases, with 11 bases separating them. The germline gives CDR1 SEHNR, CDR2 FQNEAQ (reference sequence). CDR3 DNA sequence: TGTGCCAGCAGCACCGGAAAAGGCAATGAGCAGTTCTTC. Encoded protein: CASSTGKGNEQFF.

Note on this clonotype: This may be a read error, as it is one base from a much larger clone. CDR3 residues: CASSSAGNTIYF. In DNA, the CDR3 is TGTGCCAGCAGCTCAGCTGGAAACACCATATATTTT. The chain links TRBV7-9 to TRBJ1-3; D gene unclear. This CDR3 has 12 amino acids. Germline CDR1 SEHNR, CDR2 FQNEAQ (reference sequence). Trimming took off 4 bases at V and 2 bases at J, with 3 bases between the two ends.

The gene calls are TRBV28 and TRBJ1-2; no clear D. The V and J ends lost 5 bases and 4 bases respectively, with 17 bases between them. Germline V CDR1 and CDR2: MDHEN, SYDVKM. This CDR3 spans 15 amino acids. DNA for the CDR3: TGTGCCAGCAGTCCCCGGGATGTTAGACCCTATGGCTACACCTTC. It is translated as CASSPRDVRPYGYTF.

This clonotype was seen ten or more times. This chain connects TRBV18 to TRBJ1-2; D gene ambiguous. V lost 2 bases and J 4 bases, leaving 11 bases between the germline ends. This CDR3 region has 14 residues. Germline CDR1 and CDR2: KGHSH and LQKENI. CDR3 residues: CASSPGIQAYGYTF. The CDR3 nucleotides are TGTGCCAGCTCACCAGGGATCCAGGCCTATGGCTACACCTTC.

This clonotype was seen a handful of times. This sequence joins TRBV15 and TRBJ1-1, with D hard to call. Trimming pared 0 bases from V and 0 bases from J, leaving 5 bases between. The germline V gene encodes CDR1 LNHNV and CDR2 YYDKDF (reference sequence). This CDR3 has 14 residues. CDR3 region: CATSRDMMNTEAFF. As DNA, the CDR3 is TGTGCCACCAGCAGAGACATGATGAACACTGAAGCTTTCTTT.

This clonotype has just a few counts. This may be a read error: a much more frequent sequence differs by one nucleotide. V gene TRBV7-2 combines with J gene TRBJ2-7; 7 positions match TRBD2. The germline V gene has CDR1 SGHTA and CDR2 FQGNSA. This CDR3 contains 12 residues. V lost 5 bases and J lost 12; bases outside the gene matches: 10. The CDR3 DNA reads TGTGCCAGCAGCCAAACTAGCGCGGAGAGGTACTTC. This codes for CASSQTSAERYF.

J is TRBJ2-7 and V is TRBV29-1, with a possible D match to TRBD1 (6 bases). This CDR3 spans 11 amino acids. Germline V gene data show CDR1 as SQVTM and CDR2 as ANQGSEA. Trimming left V 7 bases short and J 6 bases short, with 13 bases between. The CDR3 region has the DNA TGCAGCGCGATATCAGGGGCCGAGCAGTACTTC. Translation: CSAISGAEQYF.

On this clonotype itself: A much larger clone lies a single base off, so this may be a read error. The chain recombines TRBV28 with TRBJ2-7; 8 bases match TRBD1. The last part of the DNA fits TRBJ2-5 better; the J call may be wrong. The CDR3 loop spans 16 amino acids. Germline V gene data show CDR1 as MDHEN and CDR2 as SYDVKM. This CDR3 reads CTSSQTTGVEQETQYF. CDR3 coding DNA: TGTACCAGCAGTCAAACGACAGGGGTGGAGCAAGAGACCCAGTACTTC.

The table lists this clonotype with a few counts. A much larger clone differs by one base, so this may be a read error. The J gene is TRBJ2-1, the V gene TRBV10-3, with TRBD2 matching 11 bases. CDR3 length equals 16 residues. Per germline, CDR1 ENHRY and CDR2 SYGVKD. The DNA of the CDR3 is TGTACCACCCTCACGAAAGGGACTAGCGGATCCAATGAGCAGTTCTTC. It specifies CTTLTKGTSGSNEQFF.

Many counts were recorded for this clonotype. DNA for the CDR3: TGTGCCTGGTCGGGACAGTACGAGCAGTACTTC. The encoded protein is CAWSGQYEQYF. The chain employs TRBV30 and TRBJ2-7; 7 bases map to TRBD1. Germline values: CDR1 GTSNPN, CDR2 SVGIG (reference sequence). This CDR3 contains 11 residues. Trimming cost V 5 bases and J 4 bases; bases outside gene matches: 2.

The V gene is TRBV29-1, the J gene TRBJ2-1; no clear D. The CDR3 runs to 12 residues. CDR1 is SQVTM and CDR2 is ANQGSEA in the germline V gene. Trimming removed 6 bases from V and 2 bases from J, with 8 bases in between. CDR3 nucleotides: TGCAGCGTGACTGGTCCCTACAATGAGCAGTTCTTC. Its protein product is CSVTGPYNEQFF.

Concerning this clonotype: A much larger clone is a single base away; this may be a read error. This chain joins TRBV28 and TRBJ1-2; a weak D match, TRBD1 (5 bases). This CDR3 is 14 amino acids long. V was shortened by 6 bases and J by 5 bases, with 16 bases between the two germline ends. Germline loops: CDR1 MDHEN, CDR2 SYDVKM. The CDR3 protein is CASRRPGRNYGYTF. As DNA, the CDR3 is TGTGCCAGCAGGCGCCCGGGACGGAATTATGGCTACACCTTC.

The rearrangement links TRBV5-1 to TRBJ2-3; 8 positions agree with TRBD2. Germline CDR1 SGHRS, CDR2 YFSETQ. The V segment lost 0 bases and the J segment 10 bases; nucleotides outside the gene matches: 16. This CDR3 has 17 amino acids. The CDR3 spells CASSLAWRSGDPRSQYF. The CDR3 nucleotides are TGCGCCAGCAGCTTGGCCTGGCGTAGCGGGGATCCTAGGTCGCAGTATTTT.

This clonotype was seen ten or more times. This chain links TRBV6-5 with TRBJ1-1; D is perhaps TRBD1 (5 bases). The CDR3 runs to 16 residues. V shed 2 bases and J shed 5 bases, with 18 bases lying between them. Germline lookup yields CDR1 MNHEY and CDR2 SVGAGI. Written as DNA, the CDR3 is TGTGCCAGCAGTTACGGGGCAGGGACTTTAAGGACTGAAGCTTTCTTT. It is translated as CASSYGAGTLRTEAFF.

Concerning this clonotype: Since a much larger clone is just one base distant, this may be a read error. The chain couples TRBV7-2 to TRBJ1-2, with 7 bases that match TRBD1. V trimming: 1 base; J trimming: 8 bases; junction bases outside the gene matches: 16. CDR1 and CDR2 from the germline V gene are SGHTA and FQGNSA. This CDR3 contains 17 residues. The DNA for the CDR3 is TGTGCCAGCAGCTTAGTGGGCTGGAGACAGGGTGAAGGGGGCTACACCTTC. Protein sequence: CASSLVGWRQGEGGYTF.

This clonotype was detected ten times or more. The rearrangement links TRBV20-1 to TRBJ2-4; unclear D gene. Per germline, CDR1 DFQATT and CDR2 SNEGSKA (reference sequence). Trimming cost V 6 bases and J 3 bases, with 6 bases left between them. This CDR3 contains 11 residues. The CDR3 nucleotides read TGCAGTGCGGAAGACAAAAACATTCAGTACTTC. As protein: CSAEDKNIQYF.

The rearrangement uses TRBV4-2 and TRBJ2-5, with TRBD2 matching over 12 bases. The CDR3 length is 15 residues. The trim removed 1 base at V and 11 bases at J, leaving 8 bases unmatched. CDR1 is LGHNA, CDR2 YNFKEQ, per germline. The DNA for the CDR3 is TGTGCCAGCAGCCAAGTTCTAGCGGGGGGGAATGAGCAGTACTTC. Its protein is CASSQVLAGGNEQYF.

This clonotype was picked up many times. J is TRBJ2-5 and V is TRBV18; perhaps TRBD2 as D (5 bases). CDR3 length equals 13 residues. The V gene's germline CDR1 is KGHSH and CDR2 LQKENI. With 2 bases removed from V and 6 bases from J, the gap between germline ends came to 10 bases. The chain's CDR3 is CASSPDSGKTQYF. CDR3 sequence (DNA): TGTGCCAGCTCACCAGACTCGGGGAAGACCCAGTACTTC.

Remarks on this clonotype: A much more abundant neighbour one base away suggests this may be a read error. The chain employs TRBV3-1 and TRBJ1-6, with a weak D call TRBD1 (6 bases). Per germline, CDR1 LGHDT and CDR2 YNNKEL (reference sequence). Trimming removed 4 bases at V and 8 bases at J, with 18 bases between. This CDR3 has 16 residues. CDR3 nucleotides: TGTGCCAGCAGCCCGAGACAGGCCGGGGAGGATTCACCCCTCCACTTT. Translated, it gives CASSPRQAGEDSPLHF.

The chain joins TRBV20-1 to TRBJ2-7; 7 bases are shared with TRBD2. CDR3 size: 14 residues. Germline values: CDR1 DFQATT, CDR2 SNEGSKA (reference sequence). Losses at the gene ends were 3 bases for V and 3 bases for J; bases not matched to a gene: 8. This chain's CDR3 is CSASGGEVFYEQYF. In nucleotides, the CDR3 is TGCAGTGCTAGTGGGGGGGAAGTCTTCTACGAGCAGTACTTC.

The gene calls are TRBV28 and TRBJ1-5, with 8 positions matching TRBD1. The germline V gene has CDR1 MDHEN and CDR2 SYDVKM. The CDR3 is 18 residues long. Losses at the gene ends were 6 bases for V and 5 bases for J; bases not matched to a gene: 18. CDR3 sequence reads: CASRLFIGGGQGHQPQHF. CDR3 coding DNA: TGTGCCAGCAGGCTTTTTATTGGTGGCGGACAGGGCCATCAGCCCCAGCATTTT.

CDR3 residues: CSVVLDNYGYTF. The CDR3 DNA follows: TGCAGCGTTGTCTTGGACAACTATGGCTACACCTTC. V and J are TRBV29-1 and TRBJ1-2; D ambiguous. V was clipped by 4 bases and J by 2 bases, with 8 bases between them. Germline V gene lookup returns CDR1 SQVTM and CDR2 ANQGSEA. The CDR3 covers 12 residues.

This clonotype was seen ten or more times. This chain uses TRBV3-1 with TRBJ1-2, with D possibly matching TRBD1 (5 bases). This CDR3 is 15 amino acids long. CDR1 and CDR2 from the germline V gene are LGHDT and YNNKEL (reference sequence). Trimming cost V 1 base and J 3 bases, with 12 bases left between them. The CDR3 DNA sequence: TGTGCCAGCAGCCAAGGGAGCGGGGCGGACTATGGCTACACCTTC. Amino acid sequence: CASSQGSGADYGYTF.

This clonotype has ten or more counts. The chain employs TRBV29-1 and TRBJ1-2, with unresolved D. CDR1 SQVTM and CDR2 ANQGSEA come from the germline V gene. The V and J ends lost 4 bases and 4 bases respectively, with 7 bases between them. The CDR3 sequence is 11 residues long. The CDR3 nucleotides are TGCAGCGTTGTTAACCGCTATGGCTACACCTTC. Protein sequence: CSVVNRYGYTF.

Of note for this clonotype: Since a much larger clone is just one base distant, this may be a read error. The chain recombines TRBV6-6 with TRBJ2-5, with 9 nucleotides matching TRBD2. The J call may be in error: the DNA end matches TRBJ2-1 better. Germline V gene sequence: CDR1 MNHNY, CDR2 SVGAGI (reference sequence). This CDR3 has 15 residues. DNA for the CDR3: TGTGCCAGCTGTGACGGTAGCGGGGGACAAGAGACCCAGTTCTTC. It specifies CASCDGSGGQETQFF.

V usage is TRBV30 and J usage is TRBJ1-1; possibly TRBD1 for D (5 bases). From germline, CDR1 is GTSNPN and CDR2 SVGIG (reference sequence). The CDR3 covers 15 residues. Trimming shortened V by 3 bases and J by 4 bases, and 18 bases separated the two germline ends. CDR3 bases: TGTGCCTGGAGCCCCGTCCTCGGTCAGGGCACTGAAGCTTTCTTT. This sequence encodes CAWSPVLGQGTEAFF. The full variable domain, rest sourced from reference TRBV30 and TRBJ1-1, is SQTIHQWPATLVQPVGSPLSLECTVEGTSNPNLYWYRQAAGRGLQLLFYSVGIGQISSEVPQNLSASRPQDRQFILSSKKLLLSDSGFYLCAWSPVLGQGTEAFFGQGTRLTVV.

This clonotype appeared a few times. The chain has TRBV3-1 and TRBJ1-5, with D perhaps TRBD1 (5 bases). V was pared by 3 bases and J by 4 bases, with 13 bases between. The V gene's germline CDR1 is LGHDT and CDR2 YNNKEL (reference sequence). This CDR3 has 15 residues. The chain's CDR3 is CASSHVGTVNQPQHF. The CDR3, as DNA: TGTGCCAGCAGCCACGTTGGGACGGTAAATCAGCCCCAGCATTTT.

Here the CDR3 DNA reads TGCAGTGCTAGAGCCTCCGCTACGGGACAGGGAAATTATGGCTACACCTTC. It yields the protein CSARASATGQGNYGYTF. The chain links TRBV20-1 to TRBJ1-2, with TRBD1 identical over 9 bases. Germline V gives CDR1 DFQATT, CDR2 SNEGSKA (reference sequence). The CDR3 runs to 17 residues. With 1 base clipped from V and 5 bases from J, the junction kept 14 bases outside the gene matches.

Ten or more counts support this clonotype. V is TRBV7-6 and J is TRBJ2-5, with 11 bases identical to TRBD1. Germline CDR1 is SGHVS and CDR2 is FNYEAQ. Germline trimming cut 3 bases from V and 5 bases from J; bases unmatched to any gene: 2. This CDR3 has 14 amino acids. CDR3 sequence reads: CASSLDRGRETQYF. Written as DNA, the CDR3 is TGTGCCAGCAGCTTGGACAGGGGGCGGGAGACCCAGTACTTC.